These 10 T cell receptor beta chains were all obtained from the same sample, sequenced in a study of a mutant IDH1 vaccine in newly diagnosed glioma. Sample time point: baseline, week 1 (first vaccination visit). Regarding treatment: pre-vaccination baseline after standard-of-care therapy. Profiled with immunoSEQ multiplex PCR; TCRdb holds only in-frame clones, not every one. Here the sample spans some 70,000 clones, 70% to 80% being singletons. Source: PBMCs, taken from a glioma patient treated with radiotherapy, temozolomide or both. These TCRs come from a man aged 50-59 years with glioma.

CDR3 nucleotides: TGCGCCAGCAGTGAGGGGGGGGCTGATACGCAGTATTTT. Protein sequence: CASSEGGADTQYF. The gene calls are TRBV10-1 and TRBJ2-3; a possible D gene is TRBD2 (7 bases). Germline CDR1 reads WNHNN; CDR2 reads SYGVQD (reference sequence). The CDR3 totals 13 residues. V lost 2 bases, J lost 6 bases, and 9 bases lay in between.

This clone has more than one count but fewer than ten. The V gene is TRBV5-4, the J gene TRBJ2-4; the D gene is possibly TRBD1 (6 bases). The CDR3 length is 16 residues. The V and J ends lost 4 bases and 3 bases respectively, with 17 bases between them. CDR1 SGHNT and CDR2 YYREEE come from the germline V gene (reference sequence). Here the CDR3 reads CASSPSGHAGKNIQYF. The CDR3 DNA sequence: TGTGCCAGCAGCCCATCGGGACACGCCGGCAAAAACATTCAGTACTTC.

The chain has TRBV4-1 and TRBJ2-1; TRBD1 matches at 8 bases. Germline CDR1 is MGHRA and CDR2 is YSYEKL. The CDR3 is 14 amino acids. V lost 1 base to trimming and J lost 7 bases; unmatched junction nucleotides: 3. The CDR3 sequence: CASSQGRGPNEQFF. DNA for the CDR3: TGCGCCAGCAGCCAAGGCAGGGGGCCGAATGAGCAGTTCTTC.

This clone has more than one count but fewer than ten. The chain couples TRBV15 to TRBJ1-2; a possible D gene is TRBD1 (6 bases). The CDR3 runs 14 residues. In germline, CDR1 is LNHNV, CDR2 YYDKDF (reference sequence). Trimming took 0 bases from V and 2 from J, leaving 7 bases between them. The CDR3 DNA follows: TGTGCCACCAGCAGAGATGGACAGAACTATGGCTACACCTTC. As protein: CATSRDGQNYGYTF.

The rearrangement uses TRBV5-1 and TRBJ1-3; 11 bases are shared with TRBD1. V gave up 0 bases and J gave up 0 bases; unmatched junction bases: 8. Germline CDR1 reads SGHRS; CDR2 reads YFSETQ. This CDR3 is 19 amino acids long. CDR3 DNA sequence: TGCGCCAGCAGCTTGGGGACAGGGGGCTCCTCCAGCTCTGGAAACACCATATATTTT. Its translation is CASSLGTGGSSSSGNTIYF.

This chain uses TRBV6-5 with TRBJ1-5; D gene unclear. V dropped 6 bases and J dropped 3 bases, with 12 bases sitting between them. Germline V gene lookup returns CDR1 MNHEY and CDR2 SVGAGI. The CDR3 runs 14 residues. This chain's CDR3 is CASSRYPINQPQHF. The CDR3 DNA sequence: TGTGCCAGCAGCCGATACCCGATCAATCAGCCCCAGCATTTT.

The chain combines TRBV4-2 with TRBJ2-6; D unresolved. This CDR3 has 15 amino acids. In germline, CDR1 is LGHNA, CDR2 YNFKEQ. Trimming took 3 bases from V and 0 from J, leaving 6 bases between them. The CDR3, as DNA: TGTGCCAGCAGCCAGGCTACCTCTGGGGCCAACGTCCTGACTTTC. This gives the protein CASSQATSGANVLTF.

The chain combines TRBV29-1 with TRBJ2-1; 9 nucleotides align to TRBD2. Germline CDR1 reads SQVTM; CDR2 reads ANQGSEA. CDR3 length equals 14 residues. Unmatched junction bases numbered 5, after V lost 6 bases and J lost 2 bases. The CDR3 spells CSVKAGGPYNEQFF. CDR3 sequence (DNA): TGCAGCGTAAAGGCGGGGGGGCCCTACAATGAGCAGTTCTTC.

The rearrangement joins TRBV9 to TRBJ1-2, with 9 bases aligning to TRBD1. V trimming: 4 bases; J trimming: 4 bases; junction bases outside the gene matches: 8. The CDR3 covers 15 residues. CDR1 and CDR2 (germline): SGDLS, YYNGEE. For the CDR3, the DNA is TGTGCCAGCAGCCAAACCGGGACAGGGACCTATGGCTACACCTTC. This translates into CASSQTGTGTYGYTF.

The chain carries TRBV30 and TRBJ1-1; the D is unclear. The germline V gene has CDR1 GTSNPN and CDR2 SVGIG (reference sequence). The CDR3 loop spans 12 amino acids. The ends were cut back, 2 bases at V and 1 base at J, with 5 bases in the middle. The CDR3 reads CAWSIGNTEAFF. The CDR3 DNA reads as TGTGCCTGGAGTATTGGGAACACTGAAGCTTTCTTT.